The rows below give T cell receptor beta chains drawn from one sample of a study of blood T cell repertoires in COVID-19. The method was immunoSEQ multiplex PCR; TCRdb's version includes in-frame clones alone and lacks a portion of them. The profile covers about 380,000 clones, with around nine tenths appearing a single time and 0.9% to 1.5% taken by the ten largest. Sequencing input: PBMCs or T cells enriched from blood (not recorded which). These TCRs come from a woman between 18 and 29 years old who had recovered from COVID-19. Both conserved end residues are part of each CDR3. A D gene is named only where the DNA matches it firmly. Clone size is not always given. Where it is, it says once, few, many or a class for expanded clones.

clone_size,d_call,j_call,v_call,cdr3_aa,cdr3_nt
-,-,TRBJ2-1,TRBV5-8,CASSLEQSSYNEQFF,TGTGCCAGCAGCTTGGAACAAAGCTCCTACAATGAGCAGTTCTTC
-,TRBD1,TRBJ1-2,TRBV7-3,CASSPSGTGAPYGYTF,TGTGCCAGCAGCCCGTCCGGGACAGGAGCGCCCTATGGCTACACCTTC
-,TRBD1,TRBJ1-1,TRBV30,CAWSRPGQGAWEAFF,TGTGCCTGGAGCCGGCCGGGACAGGGGGCCTGGGAAGCTTTCTTT
-,TRBD1,TRBJ1-2,TRBV2,CASRGSVTGAGYGYTF,TGTGCCAGCAGAGGGTCGGTGACAGGGGCAGGCTATGGCTACACCTTC
-,-,TRBJ2-7,TRBV6-5,CASSSRGSEQYF,TGTGCCAGCAGTTCACGAGGGTCCGAGCAGTACTTC
-,-,TRBJ2-2,TRBV7-3,CASSFLASENTGELFF,TGTGCCAGCAGCTTTCTCGCTAGCGAGAACACCGGGGAGCTGTTTTTT
once,TRBD1,TRBJ2-7,TRBV30,CAWSGGDRGWYEQYF,TGTGCCTGGAGTGGAGGGGACAGGGGATGGTACGAGCAGTACTTC
-,-,TRBJ1-2,TRBV4-1,CASSQVKGGVEYGYTF,TGCGCCAGCAGCCAAGTTAAAGGGGGGGTAGAGTATGGCTACACCTTC
once,TRBD2,TRBJ2-4,TRBV7-2,CASSLAGGSSGGLRAKNIQYF,TGTGCCAGCAGCTTAGCGGGGGGATCCAGCGGGGGCTTGAGAGCCAAAAACATTCAGTACTTC
-,TRBD1,TRBJ1-2,TRBV15,CATSRDRQGGYGYTF,TGTGCCACCAGCAGAGATAGGCAGGGGGGCTATGGCTACACCTTC
-,TRBD2,TRBJ2-1,TRBV19,CASRLTSGGNNEQFF,TGTGCCAGTAGGCTAACTAGCGGGGGAAACAATGAGCAGTTCTTC
-,TRBD2,TRBJ2-5,TRBV27,CASSLQAGVPLETQYF,TGTGCCAGCAGTTTACAGGCGGGGGTGCCCCTGGAGACCCAGTACTTC
-,-,TRBJ1-2,TRBV7-2,CASGDRLTRPGYTF,TGTGCCAGCGGCGACAGACTGACGCGACCCGGCTACACCTTC
-,TRBD1,TRBJ2-7,TRBV4-1,CASSQEGQGLDEQYF,TGCGCCAGCAGCCAGGAGGGACAGGGGTTGGACGAGCAGTACTTC
-,-,TRBJ1-3,TRBV18,CASSVDSPGNTIYF,TGTGCCAGCTCAGTCGACAGTCCTGGAAACACCATATATTTT
-,-,TRBJ1-1,TRBV10-2,CASSEIGRVPPNTEAFF,TGCGCCAGCAGTGAAATCGGGAGGGTACCCCCGAACACTGAAGCTTTCTTT
-,-,TRBJ1-2,TRBV28,CASSRGVYGYTF,TGTGCCAGCTCCCGCGGGGTCTATGGCTACACCTTC
-,-,TRBJ1-1,TRBV29-1,CSVEVAGPNTEAFF,TGCAGCGTTGAAGTAGCAGGGCCGAACACTGAAGCTTTCTTT
-,-,TRBJ2-5,TRBV4-2,CASSPPVSAEQTQYF,TGTGCCAGCAGCCCACCGGTTTCGGCGGAACAGACCCAGTACTTC
-,TRBD1,TRBJ1-1,TRBV6-1,CASSEFRGVGTEAFF,TGTGCCAGCAGTGAGTTCAGGGGGGTGGGGACTGAAGCTTTCTTT
-,TRBD1,TRBJ2-2,TRBV7-9,CASSAPGTGDTGELFF,TGTGCCAGCAGTGCTCCCGGGACAGGGGATACCGGGGAGCTGTTTTTT
-,TRBD1,TRBJ2-2,TRBV7-9,CASSLDRARELFF,TGTGCCAGCAGCCTCGACAGGGCCAGGGAGCTGTTTTTT
-,TRBD2,TRBJ2-3,TRBV3-1/TRBV3-2,CASSPMTSYTDTQYF,TGTGCCAGCAGCCCGATGACTAGCTACACAGATACGCAGTATTTT
-,-,TRBJ2-7,TRBV11-1,CASSSSDTYEQYF,TGTGCCAGCAGCTCATCTGACACCTACGAGCAGTACTTC
-,-,TRBJ1-1,TRBV5-1,CASSLGWAGEIGNTEAFF,TGCGCCAGCAGCTTGGGATGGGCGGGGGAGATCGGGAACACTGAAGCTTTCTTT
once,-,TRBJ2-1,TRBV19,CASSEQGIYNEQFF,TGTGCCAGTAGCGAGCAGGGGATCTACAATGAGCAGTTCTTC
-,-,TRBJ1-4,TRBV7-9,CASSLVGGTGEKLFF,TGTGCCAGCAGCTTAGTAGGAGGGACGGGTGAAAAACTGTTTTTT
-,-,TRBJ1-3,TRBV15,CATSRDRAGGNTIYF,TGTGCCACCAGCAGAGACAGGGCAGGGGGAAACACCATATATTTT
-,-,TRBJ2-7,TRBV5-4,CASSFGPGSYEQYF,TGTGCCAGCAGCTTTGGTCCGGGCTCCTACGAGCAGTACTTC
-,-,TRBJ2-7,TRBV27,CASSFGGPSYEQYF,TGTGCCAGCAGTTTTGGAGGGCCGTCCTACGAGCAGTACTTC
-,-,TRBJ2-3,TRBV7-2,CASSLGSLMTDTQYF,TGTGCCAGCAGCTTAGGTTCTCTTATGACAGATACGCAGTATTTT